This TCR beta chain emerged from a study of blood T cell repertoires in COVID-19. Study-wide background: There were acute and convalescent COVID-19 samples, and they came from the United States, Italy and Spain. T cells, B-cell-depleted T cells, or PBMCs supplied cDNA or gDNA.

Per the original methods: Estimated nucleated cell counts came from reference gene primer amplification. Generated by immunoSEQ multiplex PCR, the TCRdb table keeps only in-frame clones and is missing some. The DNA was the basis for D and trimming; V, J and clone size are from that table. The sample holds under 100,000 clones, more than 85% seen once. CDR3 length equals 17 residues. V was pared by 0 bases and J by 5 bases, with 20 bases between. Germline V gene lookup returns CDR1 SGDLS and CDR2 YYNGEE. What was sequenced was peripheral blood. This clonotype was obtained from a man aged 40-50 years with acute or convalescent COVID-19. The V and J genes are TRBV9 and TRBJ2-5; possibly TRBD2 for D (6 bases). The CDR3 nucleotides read TGTGCCAGCAGCGTAGGCCTATTGGACGGCGGGACGGAGACCCAGTACTTC. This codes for CASSVGLLDGGTETQYF.